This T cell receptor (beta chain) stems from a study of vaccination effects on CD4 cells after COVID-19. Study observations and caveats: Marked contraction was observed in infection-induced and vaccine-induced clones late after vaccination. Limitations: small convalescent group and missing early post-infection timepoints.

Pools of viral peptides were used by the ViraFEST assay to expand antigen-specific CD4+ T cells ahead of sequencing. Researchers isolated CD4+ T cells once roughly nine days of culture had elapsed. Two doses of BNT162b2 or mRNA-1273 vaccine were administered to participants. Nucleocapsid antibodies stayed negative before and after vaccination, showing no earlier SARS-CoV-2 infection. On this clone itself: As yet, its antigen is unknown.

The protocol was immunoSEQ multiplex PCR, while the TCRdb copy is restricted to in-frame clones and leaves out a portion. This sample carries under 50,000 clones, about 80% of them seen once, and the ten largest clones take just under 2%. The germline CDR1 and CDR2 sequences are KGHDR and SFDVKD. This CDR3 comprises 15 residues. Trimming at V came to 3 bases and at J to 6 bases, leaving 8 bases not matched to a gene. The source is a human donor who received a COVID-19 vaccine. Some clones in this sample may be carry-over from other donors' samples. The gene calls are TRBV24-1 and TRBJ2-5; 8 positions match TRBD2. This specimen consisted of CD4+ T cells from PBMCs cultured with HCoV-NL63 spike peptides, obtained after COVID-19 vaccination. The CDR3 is CATSDVSGVPKTQYF. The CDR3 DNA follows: TGTGCCACCAGTGATGTTAGCGGGGTCCCAAAGACCCAGTACTTC.